This T cell receptor (beta chain) originates from a study of control samples from healthy donors and cancer patients. Trimming pared 1 base from V and 3 bases from J, leaving 3 bases between. The CDR3 consists of 12 residues. The germline gives CDR1 LGHDT, CDR2 YNNKEL (reference sequence). This clone was seen a few times. This table comes from immunoSEQ multiplex PCR, and its TCRdb copy is limited to in-frame clones, with some not included. Among around 90,000 clones listed, around 86% were seen once. This TCR was sampled from a man younger than 45 in good health. The chain uses TRBV3-1 (or the pseudogene TRBV3-2) and TRBJ1-1, with D uncertain. Sequencing input: blood. The CDR3 DNA reads TGTGCCAGCAGCCAAGCGTACACTGAAGCTTTCTTT. Translated, it gives CASSQAYTEAFF.